This passage covers 16 T cell receptor beta chains from one sample sequenced in a study of shared clonotypes between healthy human individuals. Assay: immunoSEQ multiplex PCR; the TCRdb copy retains only in-frame clones and omits some. The sample includes approximately 500,000 clones, about 80% seen only once; the top ten take roughly an eighth. Sequenced: PBMCs. These receptors were taken from a woman aged 40 to 50 in good health. Some clones in this sample may be carry-over from other donors' samples.

The V gene is TRBV5-1, the J gene TRBJ1-1; maybe TRBD1 (5 bases). The V end was cut by 1 base, the J end by 2 bases, with 9 bases between. CDR1 is SGHRS and CDR2 is YFSETQ in the germline V gene. CDR3 length equals 14 residues. As DNA, the CDR3 is TGCGCCAGCAGCTTGCTCGGGGGAAACACTGAAGCTTTCTTT. It codes for CASSLLGGNTEAFF.

This clone was observed many times. The chain is built from TRBV7-3 and TRBJ2-7; 7 bases are shared with TRBD1. The CDR3 runs 16 residues. Germline CDR1 and CDR2: SGHTA and FQGTGA. The V segment lost 0 bases and the J segment 5 bases; nucleotides outside the gene matches: 10. The CDR3 sequence is CASSLTETGSVHEQYF. CDR3 bases: TGTGCCAGCAGCTTAACCGAGACAGGGTCGGTCCACGAGCAGTACTTC.

Note on this clone: The sample carries other DNA sequences with the same CDR3. This chain uses TRBV15 with TRBJ2-6; D not resolved. V shed 0 bases and J shed 0 bases, with 6 bases lying between them. The V gene's germline CDR1 is LNHNV and CDR2 YYDKDF (reference sequence). This CDR3 has 16 residues. The CDR3 region is CATSRDQSSGANVLTF. The CDR3 DNA reads as TGTGCCACCAGCAGAGATCAGAGCTCTGGGGCCAACGTCCTGACTTTC.

The chain carries TRBV25-1 and TRBJ2-7, with 7 bases identical to TRBD1. This CDR3 is 15 amino acids long. The junction had 14 bases not matched to a gene; V was cut back by 8 bases and J by 4 bases. Germline V gene lookup returns CDR1 MGHDK and CDR2 SYGVNS. The CDR3 DNA follows: TGTGCCAGCTCCACCGGACAGGTGGGGTCTTACGAGCAGTACTTC. As protein: CASSTGQVGSYEQYF.

Turning to this clone: A far larger clone differs by one base, so this is likely a read error. The chain uses TRBV7-3 and TRBJ1-2; 9 bases fit TRBD1. The J segment lost 6 bases and the V segment lost 0 bases, leaving 2 bases of the junction unmatched. The CDR3 has 14 amino acids. Germline CDR1 reads SGHTA; CDR2 reads FQGTGA. CDR3 DNA: TGTGCCAGCAGCTTAACCAGACAGGGGGATGGCTACACCTTC. Translated, it gives CASSLTRQGDGYTF. Looking up the rest from reference TRBV7-3 and TRBJ1-2 gives the full variable domain: GAGVSQTPSNKVTEKGKYVELRCDPISGHTALYWYRQSLGQGPEFLIYFQGTGAADDSGLPNDRFFAVRPEGSVSTLKIQRTERGDSAVYLCASSLTRQGDGYTFGSGTRLTVV.

V gene TRBV30 combines with J gene TRBJ1-5; D is unresolved. The CDR3 spans 13 residues. Germline values: CDR1 GTSNPN, CDR2 SVGIG (reference sequence). The V end lost 1 base, the J end lost 3 bases, and 7 bases lay between the germline ends. This CDR3 is CAWSAGHNQPQHF. In nucleotides, the CDR3 is TGTGCCTGGAGTGCGGGCCACAATCAGCCCCAGCATTTT.

This clone has more than one count but fewer than ten. The V and J genes are TRBV30 and TRBJ2-1, with D unclear. The CDR3 is made up of 14 amino acids. V was clipped by 3 bases and J by 1 base, with 10 bases between them. From germline, CDR1 is GTSNPN and CDR2 SVGIG (reference sequence). In DNA form, the CDR3 reads TGTGCCTGGAGAGCAGCAGCTTCCTACAATGAGCAGTTCTTC. Protein sequence: CAWRAAASYNEQFF.

This clone was found once. The V gene is TRBV9, the J gene TRBJ1-4; a weak D match, TRBD1 (5 bases). Looked up from germline, CDR1 is SGDLS and CDR2 is YYNGEE. Trimming shortened V by 3 bases and J by 7 bases, and 13 bases separated the two germline ends. The CDR3 spans 14 residues. The chain's CDR3 is CASSAGGVGEKLFF. For the CDR3, the DNA is TGTGCCAGCAGCGCCGGGGGAGTCGGTGAAAAACTGTTTTTT.

As regards this clone: The final CDR3 position lacks the conserved phenylalanine or tryptophan, pointing to a likely read error. The chain couples TRBV28 to TRBJ1-5, with no clear D. Trimming removed 7 bases from V and 1 base from J, with 8 bases in between. The germline V gene encodes CDR1 MDHEN and CDR2 SYDVKM. The CDR3 runs 13 residues. The CDR3 DNA reads as TGTGCCAGCACAAGGATGAGCAATCAGCCCCAGCATTCT. This codes for CASTRMSNQPQHS.

This clone was detected only a few times. The rearrangement uses TRBV2 and TRBJ2-5; D ambiguous. The CDR3 covers 13 residues. Per germline, CDR1 SNHLY and CDR2 FYNNEI. Trimming removed 3 bases at V and 5 bases at J, with 10 bases between. The CDR3 bases are TGTGCCAGCAGTGACGAAGGGTGGGAGACCCAGTACTTC. This codes for CASSDEGWETQYF. Combining the CDR3 with reference TRBV2 and TRBJ2-5 gives the whole variable domain EPEVTQTPSHQVTQMGQEVILRCVPISNHLYFYWYRQILGQKVEFLVSFYNNEISEKSEIFDDQFSVERPDGSNFTLKIRSTKLEDSAMYFCASSDEGWETQYFGPGTRLLVL.

The V call is TRBV28, the J call TRBJ2-1; no definite D call. Germline V gene data show CDR1 as MDHEN and CDR2 as SYDVKM. The CDR3 extends over 12 amino acids. The germline V and J ends were trimmed by 6 bases and 4 bases, with 7 bases remaining between them. This chain's CDR3 is CASRNSYNEQFF. The DNA for the CDR3 is TGTGCCAGCAGAAACTCTTACAATGAGCAGTTCTTC.

This clone has just one count. The gene calls are TRBV11-2 and TRBJ2-5, with 8 bases that match TRBD1. The CDR3 extends over 15 amino acids. Germline V gene data show CDR1 as SGHAT and CDR2 as FQNNGV. After removal of 0 bases from V and 2 bases from J, the junction contained 2 bases not matched to a gene. CDR3 sequence: CASSLEGTGQETQYF. The CDR3 DNA is TGTGCCAGCAGCTTAGAGGGGACAGGTCAAGAGACCCAGTACTTC.

CDR3 sequence: CASSSTRIYNEQFF. Here the CDR3 DNA reads TGTGCCAGCAGCTCGACTAGAATCTACAATGAGCAGTTCTTC. This chain connects TRBV11-3 to TRBJ2-1; possibly TRBD2 for D (6 bases). CDR1 SGHNT and CDR2 YENEEA come from the germline V gene. V shed 4 bases and J shed 3 bases, with 10 bases lying between them. The CDR3 sequence is 14 residues long.

V usage is TRBV2 and J usage is TRBJ2-7, with a weak D call TRBD2 (6 bases). The germline V gene encodes CDR1 SNHLY and CDR2 FYNNEI. The CDR3 is 14 amino acids. Deletions cut 7 bases from V and 11 bases from J, with 24 bases between. In DNA form, the CDR3 reads TGTGCCAGCACCGAGCGGGCGGGAATAAGCAGGGAGTACTTC. The encoded protein is CASTERAGISREYF. Full variable domain (remainder filled in from reference TRBV2 and TRBJ2-7): EPEVTQTPSHQVTQMGQEVILRCVPISNHLYFYWYRQILGQKVEFLVSFYNNEISEKSEIFDDQFSVERPDGSNFTLKIRSTKLEDSAMYFCASTERAGISREYFGPGTRLTVT.

The chain joins TRBV28 to TRBJ1-1; D possibly corresponds to TRBD1 (6 bases). The CDR3 runs to 13 residues. Trimming pared 2 bases from V and 8 bases from J, leaving 12 bases between. Germline V gene lookup returns CDR1 MDHEN and CDR2 SYDVKM. CDR3 nucleotide sequence: TGTGCCAGCAGTTTAACCGGAGGGGGGGAAGCTTTCTTT. It specifies CASSLTGGGEAFF.

The CDR3 DNA sequence: TGCGCCAGCAGCTGGACCCCCCTAGCGGGAGCCACAGATACGCAGTATTTT. Protein: CASSWTPLAGATDTQYF. The rearrangement links TRBV5-1 to TRBJ2-3, with 10 bases matching TRBD2. V was clipped by 3 bases and J by 2 bases; unmatched bases: 9. This CDR3 is 17 amino acids long. CDR1 is SGHRS, CDR2 YFSETQ, per germline.